This TCR beta chain derives from a study of human T cells and chemical hapten exposure. Points from the study as a whole: Patch test score showed a positive correlation with PT1 expanded TCR counts.

Sample time point: patch test 1, 2 weeks after DPC sensitization. Specified treatment: therapeutic diphenylcyclopropenone sensitization with weekly scalp DPC. TCRdb redid the calling of the RACE reads with MiXCR, one entry per CDR3 protein. The data show 180,000 or so distinct CDR3 sequences, about 14% seen once. CDR1 is MNHEY and CDR2 is SVGEGT in the germline V gene. The J segment lost 3 bases and the V segment lost 6 bases, leaving 11 bases of the junction unmatched. The CDR3 length is 18 residues. About this clonotype: Its antigen remains unidentified.

The TCR sequence derives from a woman aged 25 to 39 with alopecia areata. Some clones in this sample may be carry-over from other donors' samples. V and J are TRBV6-2 or TRBV6-3 and TRBJ2-2; the match to TRBD2 covers 12 bases. The sample in question was whole blood, obtained in connection with sensitization to the hapten diphenylcyclopropenone (DPC). Written as DNA, the CDR3 is TGTGCCAGCAGCTCCCAAAGACTAGCGGGAGCATACACCGGGGAGCTGTTTTTT. Its protein is CASSSQRLAGAYTGELFF.